The 4 T cell receptor beta chains below were found in one sample sequenced in a study of tissue T cells after allogeneic stem cell transplantation (dated by TCRdb to between 2021 and 2024). Read against the paper, the sample's time point label means: mouse harvest day 14 after allogeneic transplant. Each mouse graft consisted of 10^7 T-cell-depleted bone marrow cells plus 10^6 splenic CD5+ T cells and was given by tail vein injection. The library was built by means of the immunoSEQ multiplex PCR assay. TCRdb re-hosts the immuneACCESS table, in-frame sequences only. Its copies lack some clones; in the studies checked, an unresolved V gene accounts for under half of them, and the cause for the rest is not known. Recorded for this sample are several hundred clones; 35% to 50% of them occurred a single time. The top ten hold over 35% of the sample. Material: liver tissue. Receptor source: a female BALB/c mouse given C57BL/6 T cells with graft-versus-host disease after an allogeneic hematopoietic cell transplant.

For this clone: Gene names denote mouse genes. The read ends 1 residue early relative to the CDR3; the germline J gene fills the gap. The V and J genes are TRBV1 and TRBJ2-4; 12 nucleotides match TRBD2. The CDR3 totals 17 residues. V trimming: 2 bases; J trimming: 1 base; junction bases outside the gene matches: 4. CDR1 is NSQYPW and CDR2 is LRSPGD in the germline V gene (reference sequence). The DNA read from the CDR3 is TGCACCTGCAGTGCAAGGGACTGGGGGGAGGGTCAAAACACCTTGTAC. The encoded protein is CTCSARDWGEGQNTLY. In full, the CDR3 reads CTCSARDWGEGQNTLYF.

In regard to this clone: The gene symbols are mouse symbols. CDR3 residues: CASGDPPGNSDYTF. Incomplete CDR3 DNA: TGTGCCAGCGGTGATCCCCCGGGGAACTCCGACTACACC. This chain joins TRBV13-2 and TRBJ1-2; D call uncertain. The read halts 1 residue ahead of the CDR3 end, with the missing end drawn from the germline J gene. V was pared by 1 base and J by 2 bases, with 9 bases between. CDR1 and CDR2 (germline): NNHNN, SYGAGS (reference sequence). The CDR3 is made up of 14 amino acids.

This clone was recorded a few times. Mouse gene names apply. The read finishes 1 residue shy of the CDR3 end, and the germline J gene is used to complete it. The gene calls are TRBV26 and TRBJ2-1, with D possibly TRBD2 on 6 matching bases. V was trimmed by 6 bases and J by 3 bases, leaving 12 bases between them. The CDR3 is 14 residues long. Germline V CDR1 and CDR2: KGHPV, FQNQEV (reference sequence). The part of the CDR3 DNA that was read is TGTGCCAGCAGAGATCTGGGGCCCTATGCTGAGCAGTTC. Its translation: CASRDLGPYAEQF. The CDR3 in full is CASRDLGPYAEQFF. Filled out from reference TRBV26 and TRBJ2-1, the complete variable domain reads NSKVIQTPRYLVKGQGQKAKMRCIPEKGHPVVFWYQQNKNNEFKFLINFQNQEVLQQIDMTEKRFSAECPSNSPCSLEIQSSEAGDSALYLCASRDLGPYAEQFFGPGTRLTVL.

A note on this clone: A read error is possible here, since a much larger clone lies one base away. Mouse gene names apply. Read coverage stops 1 residue before the CDR3 terminus; the germline J gene supplies the remainder. The same CDR3 also results from other DNA sequences found in this sample. The chain joins TRBV4 to TRBJ1-5, with 7 bases matching TRBD1. The CDR3 spans 15 residues. Germline V gives CDR1 LGHDT, CDR2 YNNKQL (reference sequence). The CDR3 DNA, read in part, is TGTGCCAGCAGATCGGGACAGAATAACAACCAGGCCCCGCTT. It is translated as CASRSGQNNNQAPL. In full, the CDR3 is CASRSGQNNNQAPLF.